The 17 T cell receptor beta chains presented below share a single source sample, sequenced in a study of shared clonotypes between healthy human individuals. The data were produced by immunoSEQ multiplex PCR, yet TCRdb's version contains in-frame clones alone and is incomplete. The sample lists 150,000 to 200,000 clones, 90% to 95% occurring once. Specimen: naive CD4+ T cells sorted from blood. Subset noted: CD45RA+ positively selected. These TCRs come from a woman in her twenties or thirties in good health.

V gene TRBV27 combines with J gene TRBJ2-2; D gene ambiguous. Germline assignment: CDR1 MNHEY and CDR2 SMNVEV (reference sequence). The V gene lost 6 bases and the J gene lost 4 bases, with 12 bases spanning the gap. The CDR3 spans 14 residues. The CDR3 DNA reads TGTGCCAGCAGAGTGGTGCAGTCCACCGGGGAGCTGTTTTTT. Its protein is CASRVVQSTGELFF.

The sample holds one count of this clone. The chain has TRBV5-1 and TRBJ2-7, with 12 bases matching TRBD2. Per germline, CDR1 SGHRS and CDR2 YFSETQ. The CDR3 length is 21 residues. After removal of 1 base from V and 1 base from J, the junction contained 18 bases not matched to a gene. The CDR3 nucleotides are TGCGCCAGCAGCTTGCGAGAGACTAGCGGGAGTAGGTATAAGAGGTCCTACGAGCAGTACTTC. Translation gives CASSLRETSGSRYKRSYEQYF.

The chain employs TRBV28 and TRBJ2-5; tentatively, D is TRBD2 (6 bases). The better agreement between TRBJ2-7 and the DNA end casts doubt on the J call. The CDR3 is 14 residues long. The V gene's germline CDR1 is MDHEN and CDR2 SYDVKM. DNA for the CDR3: TGTGCCAGCGGCCGACCTAGCGTCTCCTACGAGCAGTACTTC. Residues: CASGRPSVSYEQYF.

This clone was counted a single time. V is TRBV28 and J is TRBJ1-3, with a tentative D call TRBD1 (6 bases). Germline-derived CDR1 and CDR2 are MDHEN and SYDVKM. Trimming left V 2 bases short and J 4 bases short, with 15 bases between. This CDR3 region has 16 residues. CDR3 in amino acids: CASSLLGALSGNTIYF. CDR3 coding DNA: TGTGCCAGCAGTTTACTGGGGGCGTTGTCAGGAAACACCATATATTTT.

Regarding this clone: Other DNA sequences in this sample translate to the same CDR3. This sequence joins TRBV6-6 and TRBJ1-5; no reliable D call. In germline, CDR1 is MNHNY, CDR2 SVGAGI (reference sequence). Trimming took off 6 bases at V and 4 bases at J, with 7 bases between the two ends. CDR3 length: 12 residues. This chain's CDR3 is CASSLGNQPQHF. The CDR3 nucleotides read TGTGCCAGCAGCCTGGGTAATCAGCCCCAGCATTTT.

The gene calls are TRBV25-1 and TRBJ1-4; no definite D call. Germline-derived CDR1 and CDR2 are MGHDK and SYGVNS. Trimming removed 5 bases from V and 5 bases from J, with 12 bases in between. The CDR3 length is 14 residues. This CDR3 is CASSHAARNEKLFF. In DNA, the CDR3 is TGTGCCAGCAGTCACGCCGCCCGAAATGAAAAACTGTTTTTT.

The V gene is TRBV28, the J gene TRBJ2-6, with a weak D call TRBD2 (6 bases). The CDR3 has 15 amino acids. With 3 bases removed from V and 3 bases from J, the gap between germline ends came to 9 bases. CDR1 and CDR2 (germline): MDHEN, SYDVKM. The DNA for the CDR3 is TGTGCCAGCAGTTTTTCGGGAGTTGGGGCCAACGTCCTGACTTTC. It is translated as CASSFSGVGANVLTF.

J is TRBJ2-3 and V is TRBV29-1; 7 bases agree with TRBD2. CDR1 and CDR2 (germline): SQVTM, ANQGSEA. CDR3 length: 16 amino acids. Trimming removed 5 bases from V and 1 base from J; junction bases left unmatched: 12. CDR3 in amino acids: CSVSGRGKARTDTQYF. The CDR3 DNA follows: TGCAGCGTTTCGGGGAGGGGTAAGGCGCGCACAGATACGCAGTATTTT.

This sequence joins TRBV18 and TRBJ2-5, with D possibly matching TRBD1 (6 bases). V was shortened by 3 bases and J by 1 base, with 9 bases between the two germline ends. The V gene's germline CDR1 is KGHSH and CDR2 LQKENI. This CDR3 region has 14 residues. CDR3 amino acids: CASSPTGLQETQYF. The CDR3 coding sequence is TGTGCCAGCTCACCGACAGGCCTCCAAGAGACCCAGTACTTC.

The table lists this clone with a count of one. The chain is built from TRBV19 and TRBJ2-7; 11 nucleotides line up with TRBD2. Trimming removed 4 bases from V and 10 bases from J; junction bases left unmatched: 12. Germline V lookup: CDR1 LNHDA, CDR2 SQIVND (reference sequence). The CDR3 has 15 residues. This CDR3 is CASSTEYTSGSPQYF. The CDR3, as DNA: TGTGCCAGTAGTACCGAGTACACTAGCGGGAGTCCCCAGTACTTC.

The J gene is TRBJ2-5, the V gene TRBV5-6, with TRBD2 as a possible D gene (5 bases). The CDR3 is 16 residues long. Per the germline V gene, CDR1 is SGHDT and CDR2 is YYEEEE. V was shortened by 1 base and J by 2 bases, with 15 bases between the two germline ends. The CDR3 DNA is TGTGCCAGCAGCTTGCGACGGACTCTACTACAAGAGACCCAGTACTTC. It specifies CASSLRRTLLQETQYF.

The V and J genes are TRBV28 and TRBJ2-3; no firm D call. The CDR3 has 12 residues. With 4 bases removed from V and 6 bases from J, the gap between germline ends came to 8 bases. In germline, CDR1 is MDHEN, CDR2 SYDVKM. CDR3: CASSSTMDTQYF. In DNA form, the CDR3 reads TGTGCCAGCAGTTCAACCATGGATACGCAGTATTTT.

This rearrangement joins TRBV7-2 to TRBJ1-1; D ambiguous. Germline lookup yields CDR1 SGHTA and CDR2 FQGNSA. V lost 1 base, J lost 11 bases, and 11 bases lay in between. This CDR3 spans 12 amino acids. In DNA form, the CDR3 reads TGTGCCAGCAGCTTAGGCCCTACGAATGCTTTCTTT. Translating gives CASSLGPTNAFF.

The chain recombines TRBV6-6 with TRBJ2-7, with 7 bases that match TRBD2. The length of the CDR3 is 14 residues. Trimming cost V 6 bases and J 0 bases; bases outside gene matches: 5. Germline V gene data show CDR1 as MNHNY and CDR2 as SVGAGI (reference sequence). CDR3 DNA sequence: TGTGCCAGCAGGGAGAGCGGGAACTCCTACGAGCAGTACTTC. Protein product: CASRESGNSYEQYF.

The V call is TRBV7-9, the J call TRBJ1-5, with 9 positions matching TRBD1. This CDR3 has 14 amino acids. Per the germline V gene, CDR1 is SEHNR and CDR2 is FQNEAQ (reference sequence). Trimming removed 5 bases from V and 5 bases from J; junction bases left unmatched: 4. The CDR3 DNA reads TGTGCCAGCAGCGAGGGACAGGGCTATCAGCCCCAGCATTTT. It yields the protein CASSEGQGYQPQHF.

The rearrangement links TRBV7-9 to TRBJ1-1, with 7 bases lining up with TRBD1. CDR1 is SEHNR, CDR2 FQNEAQ, per germline (reference sequence). The junction had 3 bases not matched to a gene; V was cut back by 1 base and J by 7 bases. This CDR3 is built from 13 residues. CDR3 DNA sequence: TGTGCCAGCAGCTTAGGAGGGGGCAGTGAAGCTTTCTTT. Its protein product is CASSLGGGSEAFF.

This rearrangement joins TRBV28 to TRBJ2-7, with unresolved D. CDR3 size: 13 residues. Germline values: CDR1 MDHEN, CDR2 SYDVKM. V was trimmed by 5 bases and J by 0 bases, leaving 8 bases between them. The DNA for the CDR3 is TGTGCCAGCAGTCCCCTTGGCTCCTACGAGCAGTACTTC. Translated: CASSPLGSYEQYF.